This T cell receptor beta chain originates from a study of Graves' ophthalmopathy and Graves' hyperthyroidism. V was pared by 1 base and J by 6 bases, with 7 bases between. This CDR3 is built from 12 residues. The germline gives CDR1 SGHRS, CDR2 YFSETQ. Exclusion covered patients with other autoimmune diseases or uncontrolled infections (as well as pregnancy or lactation). Amplification of TCR beta CDR3 regions used RNA transcripts. HTBI primers primed a first-round RT-PCR, and a second-round multiplex PCR followed. Using its own MiXCR run on the multiplex PCR reads, TCRdb lists one record per CDR3 protein. The sample has 560,000 or so distinct CDR3 sequences, about 40% seen once; the top ten hold 3.5% to 4.5%. Study findings and constraints: Most clonotypes expanded in thyroid above 0.001 frequency were present in blood too.

This clonotype was detected ten times or more. Its antigen is unidentified. The chain couples TRBV5-1 to TRBJ1-2, with unresolved D. The source is an adult man with Graves' hyperthyroidism. The sequencing sample was made of peripheral blood or thyroid tissue (not recorded which). The CDR3 nucleotides are TGCGCCAGCAGCTTGTTCGGAGATGGCTACACCTTC. Translated: CASSLFGDGYTF. The complete variable domain, with remaining parts taken from reference TRBV5-1 and TRBJ1-2, reads KAGVTQTPRYLIKTRGQQVTLSCSPISGHRSVSWYQQTPGQGLQFLFEYFSETQRNKGNFPGRFSGRQFSNSRSEMNVSTLELGDSALYLCASSLFGDGYTFGSGTRLTVV.